These 16 T cell receptor beta chains were all obtained from the same sample, sequenced in a study of T cell responses to AZD1222 COVID-19 vaccine. Only in-frame clones appear in the TCRdb table, and some are missing; sequencing was by immunoSEQ multiplex PCR. The sample has roughly 110,000 clones, around nine tenths seen once; the top ten hold roughly 12%. The source was peripheral blood, collected on day 0 of AZD1222 vaccination. The receptors shown here come from an adult in good health.

The chain has TRBV6-6 and TRBJ2-5; D gene ambiguous. The CDR3 extends over 14 amino acids. V dropped 2 bases and J dropped 2 bases, with 9 bases sitting between them. Germline CDR1 and CDR2: MNHNY and SVGAGI (reference sequence). The DNA for the CDR3 is TGTGCCAGCAGTTACATGGTCATTCAAGAGACCCAGTACTTC. It translates to CASSYMVIQETQYF.

The chain employs TRBV12-3 or TRBV12-4 and TRBJ1-2, with no clear D. Trimming shortened V by 6 bases and J by 4 bases, and 12 bases separated the two germline ends. The CDR3 has 13 residues. In nucleotides, the CDR3 is TGTGCCAGCAGCCCAGATCTGAGCTATGGCTACACCTTC. Protein: CASSPDLSYGYTF.

The chain has TRBV2 and TRBJ1-1; D remains ambiguous. Germline V gene data show CDR1 as SNHLY and CDR2 as FYNNEI. The CDR3 runs 12 residues. V lost 4 bases and J lost 4, with 7 bases in between. This CDR3 is CASSGLGTEAFF. The DNA of the CDR3 is TGTGCCAGCAGTGGTTTGGGCACTGAAGCTTTCTTT.

This chain joins TRBV6-5 and TRBJ1-5, with TRBD1 as a possible D gene (5 bases). Trimming shortened V by 4 bases and J by 0 bases, and 7 bases separated the two germline ends. Germline V lookup: CDR1 MNHEY, CDR2 SVGAGI. The CDR3 has 14 residues. The CDR3 DNA is TGTGCCAGCAGTTCCGACAGTAGCAATCAGCCCCAGCATTTT. Residues: CASSSDSSNQPQHF.

This rearrangement joins TRBV7-9 to TRBJ2-5; 11 positions agree with TRBD2. The V gene end was trimmed by 8 bases and the J gene end by 4 bases; junction bases not matched to a gene: 6. The CDR3 contains 14 residues. CDR1 SEHNR and CDR2 FQNEAQ come from the germline V gene (reference sequence). CDR3 loop: CASGLSGGGETQYF. DNA of the CDR3: TGTGCCAGCGGACTTAGCGGGGGGGGAGAGACCCAGTACTTC.

This chain joins TRBV9 and TRBJ2-1; tentatively, D is TRBD2 (6 bases). V lost 3 bases, J lost 0 bases, and 10 bases lay in between. The germline V gene has CDR1 SGDLS and CDR2 YYNGEE. The CDR3 is 15 amino acids. The DNA of the CDR3 is TGTGCCAGCAGCGGGCGGGGAAACTCCTACAATGAGCAGTTCTTC. It codes for CASSGRGNSYNEQFF.

The rearrangement joins TRBV7-2 to TRBJ2-3; tentatively, D is TRBD2 (6 bases). Germline V gene sequence: CDR1 SGHTA, CDR2 FQGNSA. This CDR3 spans 14 amino acids. Trimming left V 1 base short and J 5 bases short, with 10 bases between. The CDR3 coding sequence is TGTGCCAGCAGCTTAGTGGGCGGGAAAGATACGCAGTATTTT. This codes for CASSLVGGKDTQYF.

The chain has TRBV7-2 and TRBJ1-4; D unclear. Per the germline V gene, CDR1 is SGHTA and CDR2 is FQGNSA. This CDR3 contains 12 residues. The V end lost 8 bases, the J end lost 3 bases, and 7 bases lay between the germline ends. The CDR3 region is CASGKPNEKLFF. The CDR3 coding sequence is TGTGCCAGCGGGAAACCTAATGAAAAACTGTTTTTT. Variable domain in full (rest from reference TRBV7-2 and TRBJ1-4): GAGVSQSPSNKVTEKGKDVELRCDPISGHTALYWYRQSLGQGLEFLIYFQGNSAPDKSGLPSDRFSAERTGGSVSTLTIQRTQQEDSAVYLCASGKPNEKLFFGSGTQLSVL.

The chain uses TRBV5-3 and TRBJ2-2; tentative D call: TRBD2 (6 bases). TRBV5-3 has ORF status, its function being uncertain. This CDR3 has 20 residues. Between the trimmed V and J ends, which lost 0 bases and 4 bases, there was a span of 25 bases. The CDR3 protein is CARSLGVGVGEVILTGELFF. CDR3 DNA sequence: TGTGCCAGAAGCTTGGGGGTTGGGGTTGGGGAGGTCATTCTCACCGGGGAGCTGTTTTTT.

J is TRBJ1-5 and V is TRBV19, with D possibly matching TRBD1 (5 bases). CDR3 length equals 16 residues. V gave up 3 bases and J gave up 5 bases, with 17 bases separating them. CDR1 is LNHDA and CDR2 is SQIVND in the germline V gene (reference sequence). The CDR3 DNA sequence: TGTGCCAGTAGTATTTACGGGACGGCCAGAGATCAGCCCCAGCATTTT. Amino acid sequence: CASSIYGTARDQPQHF.

J is TRBJ2-7 and V is TRBV30; 8 nucleotides align to TRBD1. The germline CDR1 and CDR2 sequences are GTSNPN and SVGIG (reference sequence). Trimming at V came to 1 base and at J to 0 bases, leaving 5 bases not matched to a gene. There are 15 residues in the CDR3. The CDR3 DNA follows: TGTGCCTGGAGTGAAGGGACAGGAGGCTCCTACGAGCAGTACTTC. It encodes CAWSEGTGGSYEQYF.

Written as DNA, the CDR3 is TGTGCCAGCAGCTTAGGGACAGGGAGGTCCGGCTACACCTTC. Amino acids: CASSLGTGRSGYTF. The chain combines TRBV7-2 with TRBJ1-2, with 8 bases that match TRBD1. This CDR3 is built from 14 residues. Looked up from germline, CDR1 is SGHTA and CDR2 is FQGNSA. The ends lost 1 base at V and 8 bases at J; junction bases unmatched: 6.

The chain recombines TRBV28 with TRBJ2-6; the D gene is possibly TRBD1 (6 bases). Germline V gene lookup returns CDR1 MDHEN and CDR2 SYDVKM. V was clipped by 1 base and J by 4 bases, with 8 bases between them. There are 15 residues in the CDR3. In DNA, the CDR3 is TGTGCCAGCAGTTTATCAGGGGTGGGGGCCAACGTCCTGACTTTC. Translating gives CASSLSGVGANVLTF.

The chain carries TRBV5-6 and TRBJ2-1; 7 positions agree with TRBD2. V trimming: 2 bases; J trimming: 5 bases; junction bases outside the gene matches: 7. The germline gives CDR1 SGHDT, CDR2 YYEEEE. There are 15 residues in the CDR3. The CDR3 spells CASSLLASRNNEQFF. The CDR3 DNA follows: TGTGCCAGCAGCTTACTAGCGTCCCGGAACAATGAGCAGTTCTTC.

The gene calls are TRBV5-5 and TRBJ1-2; 10 nucleotides match TRBD1. The ends lost 0 bases at V and 7 bases at J; junction bases unmatched: 9. This CDR3 has 16 amino acids. Per germline, CDR1 SGHKS and CDR2 YYEKEE (reference sequence). The CDR3 protein is CASSLVGGQGISGYTF. The CDR3 coding sequence is TGTGCCAGCAGCTTGGTGGGGGGACAGGGGATATCTGGCTACACCTTC.

The gene calls are TRBV29-1 and TRBJ2-7; 10 bases are a match to TRBD2. This CDR3 spans 14 amino acids. V lost 4 bases, J lost 0 bases, and 3 bases stayed unmatched. CDR1 SQVTM and CDR2 ANQGSEA come from the germline V gene. The CDR3: CSVAIAGGSYEQYF. Written as DNA, the CDR3 is TGCAGCGTTGCTATAGCGGGAGGCTCCTACGAGCAGTACTTC.